This T cell receptor beta chain was identified during a study of identical twins. Notes on the study in general: Partly confounded zero-insertion analyses could result from invariant MAIT and iNKT cells. Out-of-frame alpha sequences common to twins were enriched for low generation probability.

Comment on this clonotype: Its antigen is unidentified.

TCRdb processed the 5' RACE reads anew with MiXCR; each CDR3 protein has one entry. The data hold 500,000 to 600,000 distinct CDR3 sequences, with roughly a fifth observed a single time. These data are also associated with another study on T cells expressing NK-cell markers. From that study: HCMV serostatus: most of the eight sequenced donors positive, one negative.

This clonotype was obtained from a woman aged 18-29 years in good health. Sequencing was carried out using CD4+ T cells sorted from blood.

This CDR3 reads CASSPSRVINYGYTF. As DNA, the CDR3 is TGTGCCAGCAGCCCGAGTCGGGTCATTAACTATGGCTACACCTTC. The chain couples TRBV7-8 to TRBJ1-2, with D hard to call. Germline CDR1 is SGHVS and CDR2 is FQNEAQ. CDR3 length equals 15 residues. Trimming removed 5 bases at V and 1 base at J, with 14 bases between. Drawing the rest from reference TRBV7-8 and TRBJ1-2, the complete variable domain is GAGVSQSPRYKVAKRGQDVALRCDPISGHVSLFWYQQALGQGPEFLTYFQNEAQLDKSGLPSDRFFAERPEGSVSTLKIQRTQQEDSAVYLCASSPSRVINYGYTFGSGTRLTVV.